Following are 19 T cell receptor beta chains from one sample sequenced in a study of vaccination effects on CD4 cells after COVID-19. These TCRs' antigens remain unknown. Culture proceeded for roughly ten days, and CD4+ T cells were then isolated. Participants completed two doses of the BNT162b2 or mRNA-1273 vaccine. Method: immunoSEQ multiplex PCR; TCRdb's copy keeps in-frame clones and lacks some. Of under 55,000 clones listed, just over 70% are singletons. The starting material was CD4+ T cells from PBMCs cultured without peptide, obtained after COVID-19 vaccination. The receptors shown here come from a human donor who received a COVID-19 vaccine.

The CDR3 bases are TGTGCCAGCAGTGACGCAGGATTGGGCTACGAGCAGTACTTC. This translates into CASSDAGLGYEQYF. The chain couples TRBV6-1 to TRBJ2-7; D remains unclear. Germline V gene lookup returns CDR1 MNHNS and CDR2 SASEGT. The CDR3 has 14 amino acids. The germline V and J ends were trimmed by 3 bases and 3 bases, with 12 bases remaining between them.

The chain recombines TRBV7-2 with TRBJ1-6; 10 bases are shared with TRBD1. The germline V gene has CDR1 SGHTA and CDR2 FQGNSA. CDR3 length: 17 residues. After removal of 5 bases from V and 9 bases from J, the junction contained 13 bases not matched to a gene. Here the CDR3 DNA reads TGTGCCAGCAGCCCACGACAGGGGGCGAGATGGACTTCACCCCTCCACTTT. It codes for CASSPRQGARWTSPLHF.

This chain uses TRBV3-1 (or the pseudogene TRBV3-2) with TRBJ1-3; 7 bases are shared with TRBD1. Germline V lookup: CDR1 LGHDT, CDR2 YNNKEL (reference sequence). V lost 3 bases, J lost 3 bases, and 2 bases stayed unmatched. CDR3 length: 14 amino acids. The CDR3 is CASSHGTVGNTIYF. The CDR3 nucleotides are TGTGCCAGCAGCCATGGGACAGTTGGAAACACCATATATTTT.

V is TRBV28 and J is TRBJ2-2; no clear D gene. The CDR3 has 18 amino acids. Trimming took off 8 bases at V and 0 bases at J, with 22 bases between the two ends. Germline V gives CDR1 MDHEN, CDR2 SYDVKM. This chain's CDR3 is CASPPRPGLGANTGELFF. The CDR3 region has the DNA TGTGCCAGCCCCCCCCGGCCAGGTTTAGGCGCGAACACCGGGGAGCTGTTTTTT.

This rearrangement joins TRBV18 to TRBJ1-1; 7 nucleotides line up with TRBD1. With 3 bases clipped from V and 0 bases from J, the junction kept 7 bases outside the gene matches. Germline V gives CDR1 KGHSH, CDR2 LQKENI. The CDR3 totals 16 residues. The CDR3, as DNA: TGTGCCAGCTCACCCCTATCCGGGACAGTGAACACTGAAGCTTTCTTT. It codes for CASSPLSGTVNTEAFF.

This chain uses TRBV7-9 with TRBJ2-3; D gene unclear. Trimming took off 6 bases at V and 2 bases at J, with 12 bases between the two ends. This CDR3 has 14 amino acids. From germline, CDR1 is SEHNR and CDR2 FQNEAQ (reference sequence). CDR3 sequence (DNA): TGTGCCAGCAGTTCTATCAGTTCCACAGATACGCAGTATTTT. It translates to CASSSISSTDTQYF.

This rearrangement joins TRBV21-1 to TRBJ1-2; the table's D call of TRBD1 was not tested on the DNA. TRBV21-1 corresponds to a pseudogene. This CDR3 is 12 amino acids long. The CDR3 bases are TGTGGCGAGAGACAGGGTCGTTCTGGCTACACCTTC. Its protein product is CGERQGRSGYTF.

The DNA of the CDR3 is TGCGCCAGCAGTCCGGTAATGAACACCGGGGAGCTGTTTTTT. Amino acid sequence: CASSPVMNTGELFF. The chain is built from TRBV10-1 and TRBJ2-2; no firm D call. Germline CDR1 and CDR2: WNHNN and SYGVQD (reference sequence). Trimming cost V 5 bases and J 1 base, with 8 bases left between them. The length of the CDR3 is 14 residues.

The chain couples TRBV28 to TRBJ1-3; a weak D match, TRBD1 (6 bases). Trimming removed 4 bases at V and 4 bases at J, with 11 bases between. Germline V gives CDR1 MDHEN, CDR2 SYDVKM. The CDR3 extends over 14 amino acids. The CDR3 reads CASSSTGLGNTIYF. DNA of the CDR3: TGTGCCAGCAGTTCTACAGGGTTGGGAAACACCATATATTTT.

The rearrangement uses TRBV25-1 and TRBJ1-3; no clear D. V lost 2 bases, J lost 4 bases, and 9 bases lay in between. The germline V gene encodes CDR1 MGHDK and CDR2 SYGVNS. This CDR3 region has 14 residues. As DNA, the CDR3 is TGTGCCAGCAGTGAACCGGGAGGCGGAAACACCATATATTTT. Its protein product is CASSEPGGGNTIYF.

The rearrangement joins TRBV7-9 to TRBJ1-3, with TRBD1 matching 9 bases. The CDR3 has 15 amino acids. The junction had 4 bases not matched to a gene; V was cut back by 5 bases and J by 2 bases. CDR1 is SEHNR and CDR2 is FQNEAQ in the germline V gene (reference sequence). In DNA, the CDR3 is TGTGCCAGCAGCCTGACAGGGGGACCTGGAAACACCATATATTTT. It encodes CASSLTGGPGNTIYF.

The chain couples TRBV2 to TRBJ1-2; D not certain. V lost 11 bases to trimming and J lost 2 bases, with 15 bases between them. CDR3 length: 13 residues. CDR1 is SNHLY and CDR2 is FYNNEI in the germline V gene. CDR3 amino acids: CAGKPTGNYGYTF. CDR3 nucleotide sequence: TGTGCCGGTAAACCGACGGGGAACTATGGCTACACCTTC.

The chain is built from TRBV28 and TRBJ1-4; tentatively, D is TRBD1 (6 bases). The V and J ends lost 10 bases and 10 bases respectively, with 16 bases between them. This CDR3 region has 12 residues. Germline CDR1 reads MDHEN; CDR2 reads SYDVKM. The CDR3 DNA is TGTGCCACCTACGGACAGTATGGAAAACTGTTTTTT. Residues: CATYGQYGKLFF.

The chain is built from TRBV6-6 and TRBJ2-1; 8 bases agree with TRBD2. Germline trimming cut 7 bases from V and 6 bases from J; bases unmatched to any gene: 8. Germline V gene data show CDR1 as MNHNY and CDR2 as SVGAGI (reference sequence). The CDR3 loop spans 14 amino acids. The CDR3 nucleotides are TGTGCCAGCAAGAGCGGGAGTGGAGGCAATGAGCAGTTCTTC. Protein: CASKSGSGGNEQFF.

The CDR3 DNA is TGTGCCAGCAGTGGACAGGGACTAAGGAACACCGGGGAGCTGTTTTTT. It is translated as CASSGQGLRNTGELFF. The V gene is TRBV2, the J gene TRBJ2-2; possibly TRBD1 or TRBD2 for D (7 bases each). V dropped 4 bases and J dropped 1 base, with 13 bases sitting between them. Germline CDR1 SNHLY, CDR2 FYNNEI. The CDR3 has 16 residues.

The gene calls are TRBV14 and TRBJ2-2; D is uncertain. There are 15 residues in the CDR3. Germline-derived CDR1 and CDR2 are SGHDN and FVKESK. Trimming took 1 base from V and 6 from J, leaving 12 bases between them. Written as DNA, the CDR3 is TGTGCCAGCAGCCAAGGTCTGGGGTTCGCCGGGGAGCTGTTTTTT. Translated, it gives CASSQGLGFAGELFF.

The chain has TRBV4-1 and TRBJ2-2; no clear D gene. The CDR3 loop spans 15 amino acids. Germline CDR1 MGHRA, CDR2 YSYEKL. Deletions cut 0 bases from V and 0 bases from J, with 5 bases between. The CDR3 sequence: CASSQEVANTGELFF. CDR3 sequence (DNA): TGCGCCAGCAGCCAAGAAGTCGCGAACACCGGGGAGCTGTTTTTT.

The gene calls are TRBV19 and TRBJ1-5; D gene unclear. This CDR3 comprises 14 residues. Germline-derived CDR1 and CDR2 are LNHDA and SQIVND (reference sequence). Trimming removed 5 bases from V and 4 bases from J, with 12 bases in between. The CDR3 nucleotides read TGTGCCAGTAGTCCCAGGACGGAGAATCAGCCCCAGCATTTT. Translation: CASSPRTENQPQHF.

The chain couples TRBV4-1 to TRBJ1-3; perhaps TRBD1 as D (6 bases). This CDR3 is built from 15 residues. Trimming pared 1 base from V and 3 bases from J, leaving 10 bases between. Germline lookup yields CDR1 MGHRA and CDR2 YSYEKL. The CDR3 sequence is CASSQVKGVGNTIYF. CDR3 DNA: TGCGCCAGCAGCCAAGTCAAGGGGGTTGGAAACACCATATATTTT.